This T cell receptor beta chain was obtained from a study of blood T cell repertoires in COVID-19. Study at large: Sources were T cells, B-cell-depleted T cells, or PBMCs; the material itself was cDNA or gDNA.

Germline loops: CDR1 PRHDT, CDR2 FYEKMQ (reference sequence). The trim removed 5 bases at V and 1 base at J, leaving 6 bases unmatched. The CDR3 runs 15 residues. In the original workflow: Estimation of nucleated cell counts was performed using reference gene primer amplification. Generated by immunoSEQ multiplex PCR, the TCRdb table keeps only in-frame clones and is missing some. That table is the source of V, J and clone size, and D and trimming were worked out from the DNA. The profile shows approximately 170,000 clones, about 83% of them singletons. This TCR came from a woman in her 70s who had recovered from COVID-19. The material sequenced was peripheral blood. The rearrangement joins TRBV13 to TRBJ1-1; 8 bases line up with TRBD1. In nucleotides, the CDR3 is TGTGCCAGCAGCCCAGGGGGCGGAAAGAACACTGAAGCTTTCTTT. It yields the protein CASSPGGGKNTEAFF.